One TCR beta chain is described in this entry. The target antigen is unknown. The data derive from a study of metastatic and nonmetastatic thyroid tumors. Study overall: Thyroid patients, malignant and benign, had repertoires compared across blood and tumor or nodule tissue. Study-wide results and caveats: Significantly higher TCR beta diversity was reportedly seen in malignant thyroid tumors than benign nodules, in blood and tumor.

The germline V gene has CDR1 SGHDN and CDR2 FVKESK. CDR3 size: 17 residues. The V and J ends lost 3 bases and 2 bases, in that order; junction bases with no gene match: 10. In the source study's methods: Using the CDR3 differences seen across clinicopathological groups, the authors built a distant-metastasis classifier for papillary thyroid cancer, which was meant to discriminate distant-metastatic patients. TCRdb re-analyzed the PCR reads using MiXCR. The authors' filters were not applied to this entry. The sample carries 40,000 or so clones, about 24% recorded once. No patient received treatment before thyroid surgery.

The clonotype originates from a female donor with papillary thyroid cancer or a benign thyroid nodule (not recorded which). Some clones in this sample may be carry-over from other donors' samples. Sequencing was performed on blood. This sequence joins TRBV14 and TRBJ2-1; 7 bases are shared with TRBD1. CDR3 in amino acids: CASSHRGLGKAYNEQFF. For the CDR3, the DNA is TGTGCCAGCAGCCACAGGGGGTTGGGGAAGGCCTACAATGAGCAGTTCTTC.